Below, 5 T cell receptor beta chains from the same sample are listed, as sequenced in a study of human T cells and chemical hapten exposure. TCRdb reprocessed the RACE reads via MiXCR and lists one record per CDR3 protein. The sample shows around 77,000 distinct CDR3 sequences, around 9.5% of them seen only once. The time point: patch test 1, 2 weeks after DPC sensitization. The treatment here: therapeutic diphenylcyclopropenone sensitization with weekly scalp DPC. Material: whole blood, obtained in connection with sensitization to the hapten diphenylcyclopropenone (DPC). The origin of the receptors is a woman between 40 and 50 years old with alopecia areata. Some clones in this sample may be carry-over from other donors' samples.

This clonotype was picked up many times. The J gene is TRBJ1-2, the V gene TRBV3-1, with TRBD1 matching 10 bases. Per the germline V gene, CDR1 is LGHDT and CDR2 is YNNKEL (reference sequence). The CDR3 consists of 14 residues. The V segment lost 7 bases and the J segment 2 bases; nucleotides outside the gene matches: 4. CDR3 bases: TGTGCCAGCACCAGACAGGGGGCCAACTATGGCTACACCTTC. Translating gives CASTRQGANYGYTF.

This clonotype has ten or more counts. The genes are TRBV6-2 or TRBV6-3 and TRBJ1-2, with TRBD1 as a possible D gene (5 bases). The CDR3 has 13 amino acids. V was cut by 2 bases and J by 12 bases, with 16 bases left in between. Per the germline V gene, CDR1 is MNHEY and CDR2 is SVGEGT. The CDR3 DNA reads TGTGCCAGCAGTTACGAGCGGGGGTATAGGAACACCTTC. It specifies CASSYERGYRNTF.

J is TRBJ1-6 and V is TRBV7-9, with 9 bases lining up with TRBD1. The CDR3 covers 14 residues. Trimming removed 5 bases from V and 8 bases from J; junction bases left unmatched: 4. CDR1 SEHNR and CDR2 FQNEAQ come from the germline V gene (reference sequence). CDR3 in amino acids: CASSATGGHSPLHF. The CDR3 region has the DNA TGTGCCAGCAGCGCGACAGGGGGACATTCACCCCTCCACTTT.

This clonotype was seen repeatedly, ten times or more. The V call is TRBV2, the J call TRBJ2-5; 12 bases fit TRBD2. The germline gives CDR1 SNHLY, CDR2 FYNNEI. V was pared by 7 bases and J by 2 bases, with 5 bases of the junction left unmatched. CDR3 length: 15 amino acids. The CDR3 reads CASKRLAGVQETQYF. DNA for the CDR3: TGTGCCAGCAAAAGACTAGCGGGGGTACAAGAGACCCAGTACTTC. Filled out from reference TRBV2 and TRBJ2-5, the complete variable domain reads EPEVTQTPSHQVTQMGQEVILRCVPISNHLYFYWYRQILGQKVEFLVSFYNNEISEKSEIFDDQFSVERPDGSNFTLKIRSTKLEDSAMYFCASKRLAGVQETQYFGPGTRLLVL.

This clonotype was seen a few times. The chain is built from TRBV20-1 and TRBJ1-2, with D uncertain. Germline V lookup: CDR1 DFQATT, CDR2 SNEGSKA (reference sequence). CDR3 length: 13 amino acids. Trimming took off 4 bases at V and 0 bases at J, with 9 bases between the two ends. CDR3 nucleotide sequence: TGCAGTGCTACTCGGACCACTAACTATGGCTACACCTTC. This gives the protein CSATRTTNYGYTF.